Sequencing of this T cell receptor beta chain was carried out in a study of tissue T cells after allogeneic stem cell transplantation. Germline-derived CDR1 and CDR2 are LNHNV and YYDKDF (reference sequence). The V segment lost 5 bases and the J segment 6 bases; nucleotides outside the gene matches: 10. CDR3 length equals 15 residues. Data came from immunoSEQ multiplex PCR; TCRdb stores just in-frame clones and leaves some out. Of some 43,000 clones in the sample, roughly 92% are singletons; the top ten hold roughly 3.8%. The sequenced sample was blood, obtained before transplantation. This TCR was sampled from a woman aged 35 to 69 who later had graft-versus-host disease after an allogeneic stem cell transplant. J is TRBJ2-3 and V is TRBV15; 8 bases are a match to TRBD2. This CDR3 reads CATSETSDPVDTQYF. In DNA, the CDR3 is TGTGCCACCAGCGAGACTAGCGACCCGGTCGATACGCAGTATTTT.